This TCR beta chain was documented in a study of cytomegalovirus exposure and HLA in healthy donors. As to this clone: What it binds is not known.

The PCR contained 60 Vbeta and 13 Jbeta primers. Here immunoSEQ multiplex PCR was the method, and the copy in TCRdb shows in-frame clones only, minus some. Found here are some 150,000 clones, roughly 71% of them singletons; the top ten hold around 1.3%. Overall study findings and caveats: The authors later linked a missense DCLRE1C variant to TCR beta V- and J-gene trimming. Rare sequences made up most TCRs, while some public TCRs were found in many donors. Links to common viral pathogens appeared, in a later analysis, for several of the most significant clusters. The authors assumed roughly uniform sequencing depth across donors for presence/absence analyses.

Germline assignment: CDR1 KGHSH and CDR2 LQKENI. J gave up 5 bases and V 0 bases, and 10 bases lay outside the gene matches. CDR3 length: 17 residues. This sequence originates from a woman aged 40 to 50 in good health and CMV-seronegative. The sequencing input was PBMCs. V usage is TRBV18 and J usage is TRBJ2-5, with 9 bases that match TRBD1. This CDR3 reads CASSPPGTGTSGETQYF. The CDR3 DNA reads TGTGCCAGCTCACCACCAGGGACAGGGACCTCCGGGGAGACCCAGTACTTC.